Included here is one TCR beta chain sequence, with context. This could be a read error, since a much larger clone is one nucleotide away. This entry comes from a study of CD8+CD57+ T cells in acquired aplastic anemia. Study overall: Roughly 3.1 ug was the average amount of DNA from sorted CD4+ and CD8+ cells.

Genomic DNA served as template for TCR beta VDJ and CDR3 profiling. In TCRdb, the reads were re-called with MiXCR into one record per CDR3 protein. The sample consists of some 200,000 distinct CDR3 sequences, roughly half of them appearing once. For sequencing, patients were chosen who had shown expansion of CD8+CD57+ cells by flow cytometry. Every one of the patients had aplastic anemia (severe, acquired). The source is a human donor with aplastic anemia. The sequenced sample consisted of sorted CD4+, CD8+, or CD8+CD57+ T cells (not recorded which) from PBMCs.

The CDR3 bases are TGTGCCAGCAGGTGGACGGTACAAGAGACCCAGTACTTC. Encoded protein: CASRWTVQETQYF. The rearrangement links TRBV3-1 to TRBJ2-5; D unclear. The CDR3 runs to 13 residues. CDR1 is LGHDT, CDR2 YNNKEL, per germline (reference sequence). Trimming left V 6 bases short and J 2 bases short, with 10 bases between.